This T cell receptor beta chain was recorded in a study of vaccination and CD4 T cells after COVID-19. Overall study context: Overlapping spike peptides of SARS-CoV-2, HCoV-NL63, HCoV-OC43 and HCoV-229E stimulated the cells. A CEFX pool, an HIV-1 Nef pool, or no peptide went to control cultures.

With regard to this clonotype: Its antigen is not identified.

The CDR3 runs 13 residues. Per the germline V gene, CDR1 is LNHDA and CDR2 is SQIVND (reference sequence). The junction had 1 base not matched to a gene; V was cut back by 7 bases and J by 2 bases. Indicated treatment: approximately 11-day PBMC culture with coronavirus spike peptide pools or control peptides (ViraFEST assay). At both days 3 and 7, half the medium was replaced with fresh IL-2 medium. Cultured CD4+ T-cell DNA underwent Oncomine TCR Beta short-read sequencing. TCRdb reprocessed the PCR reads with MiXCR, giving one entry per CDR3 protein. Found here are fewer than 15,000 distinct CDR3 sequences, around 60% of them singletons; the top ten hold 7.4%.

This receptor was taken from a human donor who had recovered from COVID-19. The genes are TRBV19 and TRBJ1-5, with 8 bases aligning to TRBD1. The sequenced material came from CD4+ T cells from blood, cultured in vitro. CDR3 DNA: TGTGCCAGTATGACAGGGGGCAATCAGCCCCAGCATTTT. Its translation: CASMTGGNQPQHF.